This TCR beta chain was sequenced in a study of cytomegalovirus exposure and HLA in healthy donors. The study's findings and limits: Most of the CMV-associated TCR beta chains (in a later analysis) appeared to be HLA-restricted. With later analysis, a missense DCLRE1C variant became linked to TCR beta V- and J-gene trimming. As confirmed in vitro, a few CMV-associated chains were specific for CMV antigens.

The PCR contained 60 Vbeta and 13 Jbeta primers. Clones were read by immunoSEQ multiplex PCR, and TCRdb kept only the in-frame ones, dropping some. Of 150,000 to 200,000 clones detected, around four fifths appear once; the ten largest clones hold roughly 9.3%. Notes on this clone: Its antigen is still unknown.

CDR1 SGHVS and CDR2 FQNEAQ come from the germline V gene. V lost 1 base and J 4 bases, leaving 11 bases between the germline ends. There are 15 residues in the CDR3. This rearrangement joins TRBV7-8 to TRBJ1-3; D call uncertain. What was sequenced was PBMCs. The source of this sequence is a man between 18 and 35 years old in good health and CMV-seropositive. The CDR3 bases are TGTGCCAGCAGCTTAGACCTACCGTGGGGAAACACCATATATTTT. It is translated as CASSLDLPWGNTIYF. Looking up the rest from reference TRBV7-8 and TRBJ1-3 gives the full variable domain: GAGVSQSPRYKVAKRGQDVALRCDPISGHVSLFWYQQALGQGPEFLTYFQNEAQLDKSGLPSDRFFAERPEGSVSTLKIQRTQQEDSAVYLCASSLDLPWGNTIYFGEGSWLTVV.